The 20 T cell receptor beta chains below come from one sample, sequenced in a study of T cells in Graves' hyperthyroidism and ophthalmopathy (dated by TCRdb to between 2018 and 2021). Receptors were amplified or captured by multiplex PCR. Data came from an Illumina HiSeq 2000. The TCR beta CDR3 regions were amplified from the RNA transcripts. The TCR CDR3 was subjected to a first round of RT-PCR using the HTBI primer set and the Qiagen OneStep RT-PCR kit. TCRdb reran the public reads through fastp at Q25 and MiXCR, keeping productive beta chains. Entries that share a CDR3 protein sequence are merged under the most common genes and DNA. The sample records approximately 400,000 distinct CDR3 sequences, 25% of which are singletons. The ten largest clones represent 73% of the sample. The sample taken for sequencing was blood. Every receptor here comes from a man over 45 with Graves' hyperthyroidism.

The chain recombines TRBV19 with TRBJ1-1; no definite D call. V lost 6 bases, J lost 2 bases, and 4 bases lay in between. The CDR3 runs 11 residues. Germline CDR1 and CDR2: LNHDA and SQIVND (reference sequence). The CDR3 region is CASRINTEAFF. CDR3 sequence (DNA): TGTGCCAGTAGGATAAACACTGAAGCTTTCTTT.

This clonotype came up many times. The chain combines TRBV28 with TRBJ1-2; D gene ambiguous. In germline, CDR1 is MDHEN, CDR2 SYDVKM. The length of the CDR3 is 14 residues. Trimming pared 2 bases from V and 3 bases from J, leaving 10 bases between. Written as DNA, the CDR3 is TGTGCCAGCAGTTTACCGAGAACTTACTATGGCTACACCTTC. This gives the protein CASSLPRTYYGYTF.

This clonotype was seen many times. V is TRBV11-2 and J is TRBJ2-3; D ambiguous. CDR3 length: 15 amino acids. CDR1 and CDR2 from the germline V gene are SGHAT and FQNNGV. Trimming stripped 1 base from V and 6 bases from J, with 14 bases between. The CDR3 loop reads CASSLARNQGDTQYF. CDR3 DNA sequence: TGTGCCAGCAGCTTAGCCCGGAACCAAGGGGATACGCAGTATTTT.

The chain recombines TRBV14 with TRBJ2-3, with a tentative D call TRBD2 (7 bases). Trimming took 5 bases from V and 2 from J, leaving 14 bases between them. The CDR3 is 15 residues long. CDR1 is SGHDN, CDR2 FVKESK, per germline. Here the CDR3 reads CASSVGGLSTDTQYF. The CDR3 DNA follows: TGTGCCAGCAGCGTCGGGGGGCTGTCCACAGATACGCAGTATTTT. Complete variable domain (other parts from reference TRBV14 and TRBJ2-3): EAGVTQFPSHSVIEKGQTVTLRCDPISGHDNLYWYRRVMGKEIKFLLHFVKESKQDESGMPNNRFLAERTGGTYSTLKVQPAELEDSGVYFCASSVGGLSTDTQYFGPGTRLTVL.

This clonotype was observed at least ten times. CDR3 amino acids: CASSSTSGRTNEQFF. CDR3 DNA sequence: TGTGCCAGCAGCTCAACTAGCGGGAGAACCAATGAGCAGTTCTTC. This sequence joins TRBV11-1 and TRBJ2-1; 11 positions match TRBD2. Germline CDR1 is SGHAT and CDR2 is FQDESV (reference sequence). CDR3 length equals 15 residues. V lost 4 bases, J lost 6 bases, and 5 bases stayed unmatched.

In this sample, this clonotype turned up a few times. For the CDR3, the DNA is TGTGCCAGCAGTTTTATCAGGGCAGATACGCAGTATTTT. Translated, it gives CASSFIRADTQYF. The chain joins TRBV12-3 or TRBV12-4 to TRBJ2-3; tentatively, D is TRBD1 (5 bases). CDR3 length equals 13 residues. V dropped 3 bases and J dropped 4 bases, with 8 bases sitting between them.

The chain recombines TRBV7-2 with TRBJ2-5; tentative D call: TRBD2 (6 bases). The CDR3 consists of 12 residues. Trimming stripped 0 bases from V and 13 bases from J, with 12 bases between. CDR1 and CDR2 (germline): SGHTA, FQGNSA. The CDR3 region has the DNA TGTGCCAGCAGCTTAGCCTCCGGGACTCGGTACTTC. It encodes CASSLASGTRYF.

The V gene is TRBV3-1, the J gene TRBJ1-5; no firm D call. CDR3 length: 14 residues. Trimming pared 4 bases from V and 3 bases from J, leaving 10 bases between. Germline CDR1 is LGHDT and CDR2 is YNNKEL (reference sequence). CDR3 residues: CASSLGLSNQPQHF. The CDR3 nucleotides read TGTGCCAGCAGCCTCGGACTCTCCAATCAGCCCCAGCATTTT.

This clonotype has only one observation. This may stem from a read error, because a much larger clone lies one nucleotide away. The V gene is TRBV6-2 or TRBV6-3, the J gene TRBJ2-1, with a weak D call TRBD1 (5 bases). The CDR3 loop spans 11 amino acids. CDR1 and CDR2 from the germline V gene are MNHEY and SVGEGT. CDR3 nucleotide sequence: TGTGCCAGCAGCGGACACTATGAGCAGTCCTTC. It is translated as CASSGHYEQSF.

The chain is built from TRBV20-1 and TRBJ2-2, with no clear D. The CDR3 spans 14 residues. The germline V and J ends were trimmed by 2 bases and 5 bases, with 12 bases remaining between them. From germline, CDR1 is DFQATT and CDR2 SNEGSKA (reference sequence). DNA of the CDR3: TGCAGTGCTAGACCCGGAGAAGGGACCGGGGAGCTGTTTTTT. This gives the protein CSARPGEGTGELFF.

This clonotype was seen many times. This chain's CDR3 is CASSPGAGGPEQFF. In DNA form, the CDR3 reads TGTGCCAGCAGCCCCGGAGCGGGAGGACCTGAGCAGTTCTTC. The chain uses TRBV3-1 and TRBJ2-1; 9 bases map to TRBD2. Germline loops: CDR1 LGHDT, CDR2 YNNKEL (reference sequence). V gave up 4 bases and J gave up 9 bases; unmatched junction bases: 7. The CDR3 runs 14 residues.

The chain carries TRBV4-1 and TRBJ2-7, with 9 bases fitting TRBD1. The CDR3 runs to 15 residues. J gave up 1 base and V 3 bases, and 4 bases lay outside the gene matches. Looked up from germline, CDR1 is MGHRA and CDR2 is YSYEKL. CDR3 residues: CASSHADRGSYEQYF. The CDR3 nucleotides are TGCGCCAGCAGCCATGCTGACAGGGGGTCCTACGAGCAGTACTTC.

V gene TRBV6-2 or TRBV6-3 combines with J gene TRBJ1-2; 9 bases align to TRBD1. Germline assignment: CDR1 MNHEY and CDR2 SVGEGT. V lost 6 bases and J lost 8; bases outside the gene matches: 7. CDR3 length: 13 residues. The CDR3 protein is CASSRDRAGGYTF. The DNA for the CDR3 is TGTGCCAGCAGCCGGGACAGGGCAGGCGGCTACACCTTC.

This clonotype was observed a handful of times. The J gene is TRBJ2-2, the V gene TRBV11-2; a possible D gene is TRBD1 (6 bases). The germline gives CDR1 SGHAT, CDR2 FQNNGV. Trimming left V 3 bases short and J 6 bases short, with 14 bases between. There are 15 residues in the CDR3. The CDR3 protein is CASSLVRGRAGELFF. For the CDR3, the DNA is TGTGCCAGCAGCTTGGTCAGGGGACGGGCCGGGGAGCTGTTTTTT.

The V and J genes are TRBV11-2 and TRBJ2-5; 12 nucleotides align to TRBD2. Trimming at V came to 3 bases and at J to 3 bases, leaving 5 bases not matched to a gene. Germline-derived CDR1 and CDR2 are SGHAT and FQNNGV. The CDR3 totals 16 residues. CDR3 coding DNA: TGTGCCAGCAGCTTGGGCGGACTAGCGGGAAAAGAGACCCAGTACTTC. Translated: CASSLGGLAGKETQYF.

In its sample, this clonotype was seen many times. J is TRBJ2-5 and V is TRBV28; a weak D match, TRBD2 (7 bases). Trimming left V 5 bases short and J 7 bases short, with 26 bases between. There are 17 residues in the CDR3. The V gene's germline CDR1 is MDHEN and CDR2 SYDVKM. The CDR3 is CASSPPGTNREGGTQYF. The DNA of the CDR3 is TGTGCCAGCAGTCCCCCAGGAACCAACAGGGAGGGCGGGACCCAGTACTTC.

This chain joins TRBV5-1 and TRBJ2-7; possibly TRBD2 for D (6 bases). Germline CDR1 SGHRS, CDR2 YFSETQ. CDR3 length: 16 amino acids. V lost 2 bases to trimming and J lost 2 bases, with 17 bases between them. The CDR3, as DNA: TGCGCCAGCAGCTTAGCCAACGGACGGACTACCTACGAGCAGTACTTC. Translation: CASSLANGRTTYEQYF.

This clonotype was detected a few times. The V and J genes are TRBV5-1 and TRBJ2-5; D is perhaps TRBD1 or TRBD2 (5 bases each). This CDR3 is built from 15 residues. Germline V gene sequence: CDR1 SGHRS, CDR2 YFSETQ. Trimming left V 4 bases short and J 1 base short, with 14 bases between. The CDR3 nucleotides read TGCGCCAGCAGCCCTTGGCCGGGGACCCAAGAGACCCAGTACTTC. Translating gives CASSPWPGTQETQYF. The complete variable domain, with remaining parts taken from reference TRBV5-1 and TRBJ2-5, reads KAGVTQTPRYLIKTRGQQVTLSCSPISGHRSVSWYQQTPGQGLQFLFEYFSETQRNKGNFPGRFSGRQFSNSRSEMNVSTLELGDSALYLCASSPWPGTQETQYFGPGTRLLVL.

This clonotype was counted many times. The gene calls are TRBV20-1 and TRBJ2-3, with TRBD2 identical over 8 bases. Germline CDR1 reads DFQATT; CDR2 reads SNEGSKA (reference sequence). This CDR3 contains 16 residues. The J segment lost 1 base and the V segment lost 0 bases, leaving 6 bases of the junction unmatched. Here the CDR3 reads CSARDPSAGGTDTQYF. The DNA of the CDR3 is TGCAGTGCTAGAGACCCCTCAGCGGGGGGCACAGATACGCAGTATTTT.

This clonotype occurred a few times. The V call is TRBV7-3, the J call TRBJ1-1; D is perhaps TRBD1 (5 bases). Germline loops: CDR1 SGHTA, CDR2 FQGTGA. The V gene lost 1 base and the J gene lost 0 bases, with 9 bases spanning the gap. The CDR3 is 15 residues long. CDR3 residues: CASSLNGGMNTEAFF. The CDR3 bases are TGTGCCAGCAGCTTAAACGGGGGTATGAACACTGAAGCTTTCTTT.